This T cell receptor beta chain was profiled in a study of T cell changes during pregnancy in multiple sclerosis. Profiling relied on immunoSEQ multiplex PCR, and the TCRdb table lists in-frame clones only, not all of them. The sample yields about 67,000 clones, around nine tenths seen once. The specimen was peripheral blood, collected in the first trimester of pregnancy. This sequence originates from a female donor in good health, enrolled as a control in a pregnancy study.

CDR3 bases: TGTGCCAGCAGCTTAGTAGGGGGAGGGCCCGAGCAGTACTTC. It is translated as CASSLVGGGPEQYF. The chain employs TRBV11-2 and TRBJ2-7, with TRBD2 as a possible D gene (7 bases). Germline loops: CDR1 SGHAT, CDR2 FQNNGV. CDR3 length equals 14 residues. Trimming took 1 base from V and 6 from J, leaving 13 bases between them.